Below, one T cell receptor (beta chain) is given with its context. Its antigen is unknown. The junction departs from the called germline gene at one end, perhaps through a read error. These data come from a study of cytomegalovirus exposure and HLA in healthy donors. Study background: About 85 million unique TCR sequences came from HLA-typed donors in an early release. Broader study findings: For TCR beta chains, V- and J-gene trimming was later linked to a missense DCLRE1C variant.

PCR was performed using 60 Vbeta and 13 Jbeta primers. This table comes from immunoSEQ multiplex PCR, and its TCRdb copy is limited to in-frame clones, with some not included. The sample has more than 80,000 clones, roughly 74% seen once. The germline V gene encodes CDR1 SEHNR and CDR2 FQNEAQ (reference sequence). This CDR3 contains 14 residues. This receptor was obtained from a female donor in good health and CMV-seropositive. The genes are TRBV7-9 and TRBJ2-7, with 8 bases that match TRBD1. The source material was PBMCs. For the CDR3, the DNA is TGTGCCGGCAGCTCTGGACAGGGCCCCTACGAGCAGTACTTC. Its protein product is CAGSSGQGPYEQYF.